This note documents a single T cell receptor (beta chain) sequence. The data belong to a study of CD8 T cells in Susac syndrome. Reverse transcription of about 0.5 to 1 ug RNA used random hexamers. A single record per CDR3 protein comes from TCRdb applying MiXCR to the immunoSEQ multiplex PCR reads. The profile covers more than 65,000 distinct CDR3 sequences, with 95% appearing a single time and roughly 0.44% taken by the ten largest. Per germline, CDR1 SGHDT and CDR2 YYEEEE. Trimming stripped 3 bases from V and 3 bases from J, with 12 bases between. The CDR3 is 15 amino acids. V and J are TRBV5-6 and TRBJ2-2; a possible D gene is TRBD2 (5 bases). This TCR was sampled from a human donor with Susac syndrome. Material for sequencing was CD8+ T cells from PBMCs. CDR3 coding DNA: TGTGCCAGCAGCTCTATAACCGGGGACACCGGGGAGCTGTTTTTT. Amino acid sequence: CASSSITGDTGELFF.